The 25 T cell receptor beta chains below all came from one sample that was sequenced in a study of cytomegalovirus exposure and HLA in healthy donors. A multiplex PCR was run with 60 Vbeta primers and 13 Jbeta primers. Produced via immunoSEQ multiplex PCR; TCRdb's table is partial and in-frame only. The sample consists of 140,000 to 150,000 clones, around 79% of them appearing once. Input material: PBMCs. The receptor set was obtained from a male donor in good health and CMV-seronegative.

This chain joins TRBV11-2 and TRBJ1-1, with TRBD1 as a possible D gene (5 bases). Germline V gene lookup returns CDR1 SGHAT and CDR2 FQNNGV. The germline V and J ends were trimmed by 5 bases and 6 bases, with 19 bases remaining between them. The CDR3 covers 15 residues. For the CDR3, the DNA is TGTGCCAGCAGCCCTACGGGGGGAAGGTTCGCTGAAGCTTTCTTT. Translating it yields CASSPTGGRFAEAFF.

The J gene is TRBJ2-5, the V gene TRBV6-5; 7 nucleotides match TRBD2. CDR3 length equals 15 residues. The junction had 10 bases not matched to a gene; V was cut back by 6 bases and J by 3 bases. From germline, CDR1 is MNHEY and CDR2 SVGAGI. As DNA, the CDR3 is TGTGCCAGCAGCCCCTGGGCGGGAGAGGAAGAGACCCAGTACTTC. It is translated as CASSPWAGEEETQYF.

This CDR3 reads CASSYQGAGELFF. Written as DNA, the CDR3 is TGTGCCAGCAGTTATCAGGGGGCCGGGGAGCTGTTTTTT. The rearrangement links TRBV6-6 to TRBJ2-2; 7 bases are a match to TRBD1. Germline trimming cut 3 bases from V and 6 bases from J; bases unmatched to any gene: 1. The CDR3 is 13 residues long. Germline V gene lookup returns CDR1 MNHNY and CDR2 SVGAGI (reference sequence).

This chain connects TRBV5-1 to TRBJ2-5, with TRBD1 matching 7 bases. The J call could be wrong; TRBJ2-7 is a better fit for the DNA end. The germline gives CDR1 SGHRS, CDR2 YFSETQ. This CDR3 has 15 amino acids. The CDR3 DNA is TGCGCCAGCAGCTTGGCGGGACAGAGCTCCTACGAGCAGTACTTC. Amino acid sequence: CASSLAGQSSYEQYF.

The J gene is TRBJ2-2, the V gene TRBV25-1; no clear D. Per germline, CDR1 MGHDK and CDR2 SYGVNS. The CDR3 covers 13 residues. The ends were cut back, 7 bases at V and 0 bases at J, with 6 bases in the middle. The DNA of the CDR3 is TGTGCCAGCACCGAGGCGAACACCGGGGAGCTGTTTTTT. It specifies CASTEANTGELFF.

Turning to this clone: Other DNA sequences of this sample code for an identical CDR3. The chain has TRBV5-1 and TRBJ2-3, with 8 nucleotides matching TRBD2. Germline V gives CDR1 SGHRS, CDR2 YFSETQ. The CDR3 extends over 15 amino acids. V lost 3 bases to trimming and J lost 5 bases; unmatched junction nucleotides: 8. The CDR3 nucleotides are TGCGCCAGCAGCTCAAGCGGGAGAGGAGGAGATACGCAGTATTTT. Its translation is CASSSSGRGGDTQYF.

The chain is built from TRBV7-2 and TRBJ1-5; D perhaps matches TRBD1 (5 bases). Trimming stripped 1 base from V and 4 bases from J, with 14 bases between. This CDR3 spans 16 amino acids. Germline CDR1 SGHTA, CDR2 FQGNSA. CDR3 coding DNA: TGTGCCAGCAGCTTAGGGGGCGGGGGAGGGAATCAGCCCCAGCATTTT. Translating gives CASSLGGGGGNQPQHF.

CDR3 residues: CASSLTGVNEKLFF. In DNA form, the CDR3 reads TGTGCCAGCAGCTTGACAGGGGTTAATGAAAAACTGTTTTTT. V usage is TRBV7-2 and J usage is TRBJ1-4, with TRBD1 identical over 8 bases. Trimming at V came to 3 bases and at J to 4 bases, leaving 1 base not matched to a gene. CDR1 is SGHTA, CDR2 FQGNSA, per germline. This CDR3 comprises 14 residues.

The chain has TRBV4-3 and TRBJ2-3; 9 positions agree with TRBD2. Germline V lookup: CDR1 LGHNA, CDR2 YSLEER. This CDR3 comprises 16 residues. V trimming: 3 bases; J trimming: 8 bases; junction bases outside the gene matches: 12. In DNA, the CDR3 is TGCGCCAGCAGCCAGCAGGGTAGCGGGGGCTTGGGTACGCAGTATTTT. It translates to CASSQQGSGGLGTQYF.

This clone was seen a single time. The genes are TRBV6-5 and TRBJ2-7; the match to TRBD1 covers 7 bases. The length of the CDR3 is 14 residues. CDR1 MNHEY and CDR2 SVGAGI come from the germline V gene. The J segment lost 2 bases and the V segment lost 3 bases, leaving 4 bases of the junction unmatched. The CDR3 sequence is CASSYRDSTYEQYF. The CDR3 nucleotides read TGTGCCAGCAGTTATAGGGACAGTACCTACGAGCAGTACTTC.

This clone has only one observation. The J gene is TRBJ1-1, the V gene TRBV11-2; D not resolved. Looked up from germline, CDR1 is SGHAT and CDR2 is FQNNGV. The V end was cut by 0 bases, the J end by 4 bases, with 15 bases between. There are 16 residues in the CDR3. Here the CDR3 reads CASSLEGWRVGTEAFF. In DNA, the CDR3 is TGTGCCAGCAGCTTAGAGGGTTGGAGGGTTGGCACTGAAGCTTTCTTT.

This chain links TRBV4-1 with TRBJ1-2, with D perhaps TRBD1 (6 bases). The germline CDR1 and CDR2 sequences are MGHRA and YSYEKL. Trimming pared 4 bases from V and 8 bases from J, leaving 20 bases between. This CDR3 spans 15 amino acids. The CDR3 region is CASSPPVGARGGYTF. In DNA form, the CDR3 reads TGCGCCAGCAGCCCCCCGGTGGGGGCCCGAGGGGGCTACACCTTC.

This clone was recorded a few times. DNA for the CDR3: TGCGCCAGCAGACCCGGGACAGTGAACACTGAAGCTTTCTTT. Its protein product is CASRPGTVNTEAFF. The rearrangement links TRBV10-1 to TRBJ1-1; 7 bases agree with TRBD1. CDR1 WNHNN and CDR2 SYGVQD come from the germline V gene (reference sequence). This CDR3 has 14 residues. V lost 6 bases to trimming and J lost 0 bases; unmatched junction nucleotides: 4.

The chain is built from TRBV29-1 and TRBJ1-2; D might be TRBD1 (6 bases). In germline, CDR1 is SQVTM, CDR2 ANQGSEA. The CDR3 runs to 13 residues. V was cut by 7 bases and J by 5 bases, with 17 bases left in between. CDR3 sequence (DNA): TGCAGCGGGGGGGGGACAACTGAATATGGCTACACCTTC. Its protein product is CSGGGTTEYGYTF.

As to this clone: One base away lies a much larger clone, so this may be a sequencing read error. The genes are TRBV27 and TRBJ1-6, with D possibly TRBD1 on 6 matching bases. The CDR3 totals 15 residues. Trimming shortened V by 4 bases and J by 0 bases, and 7 bases separated the two germline ends. Germline values: CDR1 MNHEY, CDR2 SMNVEV (reference sequence). The CDR3 protein is CASSSDSSYNSPLHF. In nucleotides, the CDR3 is TGTGCCAGCAGTTCGGACAGCTCCTATAATTCACCCCTCCACTTT.

The rearrangement uses TRBV6-5 and TRBJ1-2, with TRBD1 matching over 7 bases. The CDR3 extends over 12 amino acids. V lost 6 bases and J lost 4; bases outside the gene matches: 2. Germline CDR1 MNHEY, CDR2 SVGAGI. DNA of the CDR3: TGTGCCAGCAGCGGGACAGCCTATGGCTACACCTTC. Amino acid sequence: CASSGTAYGYTF.

The V call is TRBV6-1, the J call TRBJ2-4; TRBD2 is a possible D gene (5 bases). From germline, CDR1 is MNHNS and CDR2 SASEGT. The V end lost 0 bases, the J end lost 6 bases, and 12 bases lay between the germline ends. The CDR3 is 15 amino acids. The CDR3 protein is CASSEAINRGNIQYF. CDR3 DNA sequence: TGTGCCAGCAGTGAAGCGATAAATCGGGGAAACATTCAGTACTTC.

This clone has just one count. The chain recombines TRBV7-9 with TRBJ2-1; TRBD2 matches at 8 bases. CDR3 length: 16 residues. With V trimmed by 5 bases and J by 4 bases, 10 bases remained unmatched. Germline CDR1 is SEHNR and CDR2 is FQNEAQ (reference sequence). The DNA for the CDR3 is TGTGCCAGCAGCGTTCACCGGGGGGGATCTTACAATGAGCAGTTCTTC. Its translation: CASSVHRGGSYNEQFF.

In DNA form, the CDR3 reads TGTGCCAGCAGCTGGCAGGAGGGCTCCTACGAGCAGTACTTC. Translation gives CASSWQEGSYEQYF. The chain recombines TRBV7-9 with TRBJ2-7; D is perhaps TRBD2 (6 bases). CDR3 length: 14 amino acids. The V gene's germline CDR1 is SEHNR and CDR2 FQNEAQ (reference sequence). Trimming shortened V by 4 bases and J by 0 bases, and 10 bases separated the two germline ends.

V is TRBV21-1 and J is TRBJ1-5. TRBV21-1 is deemed a pseudogene. The CDR3 is 17 residues long. The CDR3 sequence is CASSKDGGVNSNQPQHF. The CDR3 DNA is TGTGCCAGCAGCAAAGATGGCGGAGTTAATAGCAATCAGCCCCAGCATTTT.

This clone was recorded a few times. The chain recombines TRBV4-2 with TRBJ2-7, with D unresolved. Germline loops: CDR1 LGHNA, CDR2 YNFKEQ. The CDR3 covers 15 residues. With 2 bases removed from V and 1 base from J, the gap between germline ends came to 12 bases. The CDR3 DNA reads as TGTGCCAGCAGCCAAAACACACAGAAATCCTACGAGCAGTACTTC. This translates into CASSQNTQKSYEQYF.

The chain links TRBV7-9 to TRBJ1-2; TRBD1 matches 8 bases. V trimming: 5 bases; J trimming: 4 bases; junction bases outside the gene matches: 3. Germline loops: CDR1 SEHNR, CDR2 FQNEAQ (reference sequence). The CDR3 sequence is 13 residues long. CDR3 nucleotides: TGTGCCAGCAGCCCCGGACAGGGCTATGGCTACACCTTC. The encoded protein is CASSPGQGYGYTF.

This clone was seen only a few times. V usage is TRBV5-1 and J usage is TRBJ2-7; D is unresolved. Germline CDR1 SGHRS, CDR2 YFSETQ. The V gene lost 4 bases and the J gene lost 3 bases, with 11 bases spanning the gap. The CDR3 totals 13 residues. In DNA form, the CDR3 reads TGCGCCAGCAGCAGTCCACAAAACTACGAGCAGTACTTC. Protein product: CASSSPQNYEQYF.

The rearrangement uses TRBV5-1 and TRBJ2-4, with 8 bases that match TRBD1. Germline assignment: CDR1 SGHRS and CDR2 YFSETQ. There are 19 residues in the CDR3. The V segment lost 0 bases and the J segment 0 bases; nucleotides outside the gene matches: 11. CDR3 in amino acids: CASSLVTGTGALAKNIQYF. CDR3 DNA: TGCGCCAGCAGCTTGGTAACCGGGACAGGAGCCTTAGCCAAAAACATTCAGTACTTC.

This clone was observed a handful of times. The J gene is TRBJ1-2, the V gene TRBV5-4; D may be TRBD1 (5 bases). CDR3 length: 14 amino acids. V was pared by 4 bases and J by 4 bases, with 14 bases between. From germline, CDR1 is SGHNT and CDR2 YYREEE (reference sequence). CDR3 protein: CASSPPPGGYGYTF. The CDR3 bases are TGTGCCAGCAGCCCGCCTCCGGGGGGCTATGGCTACACCTTC.